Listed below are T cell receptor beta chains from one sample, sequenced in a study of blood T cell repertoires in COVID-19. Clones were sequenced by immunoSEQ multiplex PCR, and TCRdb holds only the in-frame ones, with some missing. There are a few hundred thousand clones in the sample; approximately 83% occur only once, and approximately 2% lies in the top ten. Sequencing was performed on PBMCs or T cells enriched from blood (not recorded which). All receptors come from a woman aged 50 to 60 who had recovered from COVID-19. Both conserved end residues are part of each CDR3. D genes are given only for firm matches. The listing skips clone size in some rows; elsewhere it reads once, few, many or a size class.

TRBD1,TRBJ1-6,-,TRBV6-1,TGTGCCAGCAGTGACCGACAGGGGACTTCACCCCTCCACTTT,CASSDRQGTSPLHF
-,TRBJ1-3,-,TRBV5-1,TGCGCCAGCAGCACCGAACCGCTGAGCTCTGGAAACACCATATATTTT,CASSTEPLSSGNTIYF
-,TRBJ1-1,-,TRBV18,TGTGCCAGCTCACGCGACAAGAACACTGAAGCTTTCTTT,CASSRDKNTEAFF
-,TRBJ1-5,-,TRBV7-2,TGTGCCAGCAGCTTACTTGGCAGGGGAAGCAATCAGCCCCAGCATTTT,CASSLLGRGSNQPQHF
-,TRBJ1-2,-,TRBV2,TGTGCCAGCCGGGAAATTAAATATGGCTACACCTTC,CASREIKYGYTF
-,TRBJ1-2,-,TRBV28,TGTGCCAGCAGTAGTTGGCAGGGAATAGGTGGCTACACCTTC,CASSSWQGIGGYTF
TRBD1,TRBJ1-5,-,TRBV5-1,TGCGCCAGCAGCTTGCAGGGGGCCGGACAGCCCCAGCATTTT,CASSLQGAGQPQHF
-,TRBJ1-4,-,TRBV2,TGTGCCAGCCTGAGCGGTGCAGCTAATGAAAAACTGTTTTTT,CASLSGAANEKLFF
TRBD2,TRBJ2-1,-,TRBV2,TGTGCCAGCAGTGAAAGCGGGGATGAGCAGTTCTTC,CASSESGDEQFF
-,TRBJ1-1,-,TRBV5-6,TGTGCCAGCAGCTTACAGGGAACCGAAGCTTTCTTT,CASSLQGTEAFF
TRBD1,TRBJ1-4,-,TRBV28,TGTGCCAGCAGTTTACCCCGGGACAGGGCTACGGGAAAACTGTTTTTT,CASSLPRDRATGKLFF
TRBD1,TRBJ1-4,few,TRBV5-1,TGCGCCAGCAGCTTACAGGGGGTAAATGAAAAACTGTTTTTT,CASSLQGVNEKLFF
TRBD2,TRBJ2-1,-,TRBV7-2,TGTGCCAGCAGCTTAGAACTAGCGGGAGGCACTCATGAGCAGTTCTTC,CASSLELAGGTHEQFF
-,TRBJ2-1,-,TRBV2,TGTGCCAGCAGCAACTACAATGAGCAGTTCTTC,CASSNYNEQFF
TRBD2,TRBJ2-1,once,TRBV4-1,TGCGCCAGCAGCCAAGATCTAACTAGCGGGAGTCGTAATGAGCAGTTCTTC,CASSQDLTSGSRNEQFF
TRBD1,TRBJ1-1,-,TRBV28,TGTGCCAGCAGTCTACCTCACAGGGGGGACGCTGAAGCTTTCTTT,CASSLPHRGDAEAFF
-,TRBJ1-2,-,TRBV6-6,TGTGCCAGCAGTTACTTTGACAGAGATGCGGGCTACACCTTC,CASSYFDRDAGYTF
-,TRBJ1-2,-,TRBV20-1,TGCAGTGCTCAATCTCCTAATGGCTACACCTTC,CSAQSPNGYTF
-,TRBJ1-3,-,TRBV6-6,TGTGCCAGCAGCCGATCACTAAGGGGAACTGGAAACACCATATATTTT,CASSRSLRGTGNTIYF
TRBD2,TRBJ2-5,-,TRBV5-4,TGTGCCAGCAGCTTGGTAGCGGGCAACACCCAGTACTTC,CASSLVAGNTQYF